These 18 T cell receptor beta chains were all obtained from the same sample, sequenced in a study of siplizumab effects on memory and regulatory T cells. The method was immunoSEQ multiplex PCR; TCRdb's version includes in-frame clones alone and lacks a portion of them. In the table there are around 110,000 clones, 90% to 95% of which are singletons. Specimen: non-Treg CD4+ T cells sorted from blood. The receptors derive from a human donor in good health.

CDR3 protein: CASSPNSGTDTQYF. The CDR3 DNA is TGTGCCAGCTCACCAAATTCAGGGACAGATACGCAGTATTTT. The rearrangement joins TRBV18 to TRBJ2-3; D perhaps matches TRBD1 (5 bases). The germline V gene encodes CDR1 KGHSH and CDR2 LQKENI. V was pared by 2 bases and J by 3 bases, with 9 bases between. The CDR3 consists of 14 residues.

The chain combines TRBV7-3 with TRBJ2-3; D ambiguous. The CDR3 is 14 residues long. Trimming stripped 5 bases from V and 2 bases from J, with 11 bases between. CDR1 SGHTA and CDR2 FQGTGA come from the germline V gene. DNA for the CDR3: TGTGCCAGCAGCCAGACCGGTATCACAGATACGCAGTATTTT. Encoded protein: CASSQTGITDTQYF.

V gene TRBV7-2 combines with J gene TRBJ2-7; TRBD1 aligns across 8 bases. This CDR3 has 14 amino acids. In germline, CDR1 is SGHTA, CDR2 FQGNSA. V lost 4 bases, J lost 8 bases, and 10 bases stayed unmatched. This chain's CDR3 is CASSSRQGAGQQYF. For the CDR3, the DNA is TGTGCCAGCAGCTCCAGGCAGGGGGCCGGGCAGCAGTACTTC. The variable domain in full, completed from reference TRBV7-2 and TRBJ2-7, reads GAGVSQSPSNKVTEKGKDVELRCDPISGHTALYWYRQSLGQGLEFLIYFQGNSAPDKSGLPSDRFSAERTGGSVSTLTIQRTQQEDSAVYLCASSSRQGAGQQYFGPGTRLTVT.

The V and J genes are TRBV9 and TRBJ1-1; D gene unclear. The germline gives CDR1 SGDLS, CDR2 YYNGEE. The CDR3 consists of 13 residues. V was trimmed by 6 bases and J by 6 bases, leaving 15 bases between them. CDR3: CASTPPGGAEAFF. The CDR3 bases are TGTGCCAGCACCCCCCCCGGCGGTGCTGAAGCTTTCTTT.

The chain couples TRBV4-1 to TRBJ1-6; TRBD1 matches 8 bases. Germline CDR1 is MGHRA and CDR2 is YSYEKL. CDR3 length: 15 amino acids. Trimming at V came to 2 bases and at J to 8 bases, leaving 5 bases not matched to a gene. The CDR3: CASSQPGTGYSPLHF. CDR3 coding DNA: TGCGCCAGCAGCCAACCCGGGACAGGTTATTCACCCCTCCACTTT.

This chain uses TRBV29-1 with TRBJ1-2, with unresolved D. The germline V gene has CDR1 SQVTM and CDR2 ANQGSEA. The CDR3 covers 12 residues. Trimming left V 2 bases short and J 2 bases short, with 6 bases between. CDR3 in DNA: TGCAGCGTTGAACAGGTGAACTATGGCTACACCTTC. Translating gives CSVEQVNYGYTF.

The rearrangement joins TRBV19 to TRBJ2-2; D may be TRBD2 (6 bases). CDR1 and CDR2 from the germline V gene are LNHDA and SQIVND (reference sequence). The V gene lost 6 bases and the J gene lost 8 bases, with 19 bases spanning the gap. The CDR3 sequence is 15 residues long. The CDR3 region is CASRMAGRVLGELFF. CDR3 coding DNA: TGTGCCAGTAGGATGGCGGGGCGAGTGTTAGGGGAGCTGTTTTTT.

The chain carries TRBV7-3 and TRBJ1-1; D gene ambiguous. V was pared by 4 bases and J by 1 base, with 13 bases between. CDR3 length: 15 amino acids. CDR1 is SGHTA and CDR2 is FQGTGA in the germline V gene. The CDR3 bases are TGTGCCAGCAGCTCCGGGTTGGACGCGAACACTGAAGCTTTCTTT. As protein: CASSSGLDANTEAFF.

The J gene is TRBJ1-1, the V gene TRBV4-1; a weak D match, TRBD1 (5 bases). Trimming removed 2 bases at V and 6 bases at J, with 16 bases between. The length of the CDR3 is 15 residues. From germline, CDR1 is MGHRA and CDR2 YSYEKL. CDR3 in DNA: TGCGCCAGCAGCCAACAATTGCGGGGGGACCCTGAAGCTTTCTTT. Translating gives CASSQQLRGDPEAFF.

This chain joins TRBV5-1 and TRBJ2-5; 9 bases align to TRBD1. V shed 4 bases and J 5 bases; nucleotides not matched to a gene: 6. The germline CDR1 and CDR2 sequences are SGHRS and YFSETQ. The CDR3 contains 14 residues. This chain's CDR3 is CASSRDRVRETQYF. The CDR3 nucleotides are TGCGCCAGCAGCCGGGACAGGGTTAGGGAGACCCAGTACTTC.

Only a few counts were recorded for this clone. The V call is TRBV6-5, the J call TRBJ1-1; D gene uncertain. V lost 8 bases, J lost 1 base, and 8 bases lay in between. CDR3 size: 12 residues. Germline-derived CDR1 and CDR2 are MNHEY and SVGAGI. CDR3 region: CASSPGNTEAFF. The CDR3 DNA is TGTGCCAGCTCCCCGGGGAACACTGAAGCTTTCTTT.

The V gene is TRBV4-1, the J gene TRBJ2-2; TRBD2 matches 7 bases. The CDR3 has 19 residues. The V and J ends lost 0 bases and 4 bases, in that order; junction bases with no gene match: 14. CDR1 and CDR2 from the germline V gene are MGHRA and YSYEKL. The CDR3 sequence: CASSQEGLGLAEFTGELFF. DNA of the CDR3: TGCGCCAGCAGCCAAGAAGGTCTCGGGCTAGCGGAATTCACCGGGGAGCTGTTTTTT.

The J gene is TRBJ2-1, the V gene TRBV5-1; TRBD1 agrees at 9 bases. This CDR3 is built from 15 residues. J was trimmed by 5 bases and V by 6 bases; bases with no gene match: 9. The germline gives CDR1 SGHRS, CDR2 YFSETQ. CDR3 protein: CASNPPGTGNNEQFF. The CDR3 DNA reads as TGCGCCAGCAACCCCCCCGGGACAGGGAACAATGAGCAGTTCTTC.

V gene TRBV15 combines with J gene TRBJ1-5; tentatively, D is TRBD1 (5 bases). The V end lost 5 bases, the J end lost 4 bases, and 9 bases lay between the germline ends. The CDR3 is made up of 13 amino acids. The germline gives CDR1 LNHNV, CDR2 YYDKDF (reference sequence). The CDR3 sequence is CATSLDRNQPQHF. The CDR3 DNA sequence: TGTGCCACCAGCCTAGACAGAAATCAGCCCCAGCATTTT.

The rearrangement joins TRBV10-3 to TRBJ2-3, with D possibly being TRBD1 (7 bases). The CDR3 contains 18 residues. CDR1 and CDR2 (germline): ENHRY, SYGVKD. Trimming removed 8 bases at V and 0 bases at J, with 24 bases between. This CDR3 reads CAIARRDSRGTSTDTQYF. The DNA of the CDR3 is TGTGCCATCGCACGGCGGGACAGTAGGGGCACTAGCACAGATACGCAGTATTTT.

This chain joins TRBV6-5 and TRBJ2-5; tentative D call: TRBD1 (6 bases). Germline CDR1 MNHEY, CDR2 SVGAGI. This CDR3 is built from 14 residues. The V end was cut by 5 bases, the J end by 4 bases, with 14 bases between. The CDR3 sequence is CASSTGQGRETQYF. The DNA for the CDR3 is TGTGCCAGCAGTACGGGGCAGGGGCGAGAGACCCAGTACTTC.

V and J are TRBV2 and TRBJ2-1, with TRBD2 matching 10 bases. V shed 4 bases and J 7 bases; nucleotides not matched to a gene: 7. CDR1 and CDR2 (germline): SNHLY, FYNNEI. The CDR3 sequence is 15 residues long. The CDR3 DNA is TGTGCCAGCAGTGGGGCTAGCGGGAGTAAAAATGAGCAGTTCTTC. Amino acid sequence: CASSGASGSKNEQFF.

The chain couples TRBV21-1 to TRBJ1-6. TRBV21-1 counts as a pseudogene. The CDR3 runs to 16 residues. Here the CDR3 reads CASSLEGSSYNSPLHF. CDR3 nucleotide sequence: TGTGCCAGCAGCCTCGAAGGGTCGTCCTATAATTCACCCCTCCACTTT.